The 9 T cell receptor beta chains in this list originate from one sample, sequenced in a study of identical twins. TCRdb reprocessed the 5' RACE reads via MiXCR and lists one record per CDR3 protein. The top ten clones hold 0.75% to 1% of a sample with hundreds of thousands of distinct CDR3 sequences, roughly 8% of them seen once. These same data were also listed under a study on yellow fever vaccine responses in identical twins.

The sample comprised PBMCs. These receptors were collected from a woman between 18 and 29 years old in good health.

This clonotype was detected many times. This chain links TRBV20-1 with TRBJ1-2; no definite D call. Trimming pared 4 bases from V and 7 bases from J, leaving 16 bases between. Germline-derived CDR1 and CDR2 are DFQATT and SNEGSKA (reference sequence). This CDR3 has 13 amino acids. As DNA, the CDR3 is TGCAGTGCTATAATAGGAGGCAGGTCTGGCTACACCTTC. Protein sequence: CSAIIGGRSGYTF.

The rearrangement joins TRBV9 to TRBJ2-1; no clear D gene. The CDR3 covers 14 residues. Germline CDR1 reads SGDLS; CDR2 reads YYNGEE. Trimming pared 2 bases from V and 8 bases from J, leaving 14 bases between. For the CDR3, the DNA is TGTGCCAGCAGCGTTCCGGGTCTGCTGGATGAGCAGTTCTTC. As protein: CASSVPGLLDEQFF. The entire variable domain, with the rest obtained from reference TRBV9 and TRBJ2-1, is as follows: DSGVTQTPKHLITATGQRVTLRCSPRSGDLSVYWYQQSLDQGLQFLIQYYNGEERAKGNILERFSAQQFPDLHSELNLSSLELGDSALYFCASSVPGLLDEQFFGPGTRLTVL.

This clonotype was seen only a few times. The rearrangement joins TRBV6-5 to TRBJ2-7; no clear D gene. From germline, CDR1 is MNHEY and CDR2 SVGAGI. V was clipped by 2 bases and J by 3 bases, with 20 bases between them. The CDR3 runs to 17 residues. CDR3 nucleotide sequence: TGTGCCAGCAGTTACAGTCGTTTCTCGTCAGAGAACTACGAGCAGTACTTC. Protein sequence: CASSYSRFSSENYEQYF.

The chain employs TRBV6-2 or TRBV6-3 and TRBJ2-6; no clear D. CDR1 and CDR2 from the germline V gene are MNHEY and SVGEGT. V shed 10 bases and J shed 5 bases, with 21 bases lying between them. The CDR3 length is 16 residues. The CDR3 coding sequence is TGTGCCACCCACCCCTCCGCACTCCTCAGGGCCAACGTCCTGACTTTC. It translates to CATHPSALLRANVLTF.

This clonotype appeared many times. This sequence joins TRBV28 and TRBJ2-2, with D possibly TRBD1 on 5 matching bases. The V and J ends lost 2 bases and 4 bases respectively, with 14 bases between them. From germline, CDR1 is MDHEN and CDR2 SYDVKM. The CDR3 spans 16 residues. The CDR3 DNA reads TGTGCCAGCAGTTTAGAAACAGGCGGTGGCACCGGGGAGCTGTTTTTT. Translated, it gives CASSLETGGGTGELFF.

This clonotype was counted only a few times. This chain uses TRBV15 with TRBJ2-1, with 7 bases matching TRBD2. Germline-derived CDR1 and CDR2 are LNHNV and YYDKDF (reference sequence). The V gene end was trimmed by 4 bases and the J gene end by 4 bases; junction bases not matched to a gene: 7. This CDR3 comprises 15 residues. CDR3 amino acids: CATSTRLADYNEQFF. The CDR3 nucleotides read TGTGCCACCAGCACCCGCCTAGCGGATTACAATGAGCAGTTCTTC. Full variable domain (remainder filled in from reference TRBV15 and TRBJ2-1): DAMVIQNPRYQVTQFGKPVTLSCSQTLNHNVMYWYQQKSSQAPKLLFHYYDKDFNNEADTPDNFQSRRPNTSFCFLDIRSPGLGDTAMYLCATSTRLADYNEQFFGPGTRLTVL.

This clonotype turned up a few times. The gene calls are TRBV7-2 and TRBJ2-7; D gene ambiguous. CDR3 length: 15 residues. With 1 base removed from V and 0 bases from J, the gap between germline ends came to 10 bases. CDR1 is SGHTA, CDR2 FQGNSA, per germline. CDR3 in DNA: TGTGCCAGCAGCTTAGTTGCGTACAGCTCCTACGAGCAGTACTTC. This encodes CASSLVAYSSYEQYF.

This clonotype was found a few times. The CDR3 nucleotides read TGTGCCACCAGCAGACCTCCGGGACTAGCGGGGGGGATGACAGATACGCAGTATTTT. Translating gives CATSRPPGLAGGMTDTQYF. The rearrangement uses TRBV15 and TRBJ2-3; 16 bases map to TRBD2. The CDR3 length is 19 residues. V shed 2 bases, J shed 3 bases, and the junction held 8 bases outside the gene matches. Germline V gives CDR1 LNHNV, CDR2 YYDKDF (reference sequence).

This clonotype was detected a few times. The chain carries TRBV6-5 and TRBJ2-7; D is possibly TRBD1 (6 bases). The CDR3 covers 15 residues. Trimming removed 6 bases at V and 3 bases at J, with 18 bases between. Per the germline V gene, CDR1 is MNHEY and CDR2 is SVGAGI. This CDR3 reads CASRLQGAGNYEQYF. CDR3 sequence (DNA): TGTGCCAGCAGATTACAGGGAGCCGGGAACTACGAGCAGTACTTC.